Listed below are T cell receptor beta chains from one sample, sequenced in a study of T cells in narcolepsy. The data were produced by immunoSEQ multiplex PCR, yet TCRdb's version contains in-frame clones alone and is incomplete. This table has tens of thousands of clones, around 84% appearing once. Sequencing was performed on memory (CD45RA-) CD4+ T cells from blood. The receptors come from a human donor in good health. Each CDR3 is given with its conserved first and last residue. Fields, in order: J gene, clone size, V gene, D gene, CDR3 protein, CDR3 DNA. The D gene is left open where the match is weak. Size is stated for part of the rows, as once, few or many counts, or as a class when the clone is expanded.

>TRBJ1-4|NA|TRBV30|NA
CAWSEAIRGSANEKLFF
TGTGCCTGGAGTGAGGCCATACGGGGTTCGGCTAATGAAAAACTGTTTTTT
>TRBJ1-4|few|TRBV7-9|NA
CASSSRRQLGVTTNEKLFF
TGTGCCAGCAGCTCCCGTCGACAGTTGGGGGTTACAACTAATGAAAAACTGTTTTTT
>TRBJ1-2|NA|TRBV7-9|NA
CASSLSAVDGCTF
TGTGCCAGCAGCCTCTCGGCCGTTGATGGCTGCACCTTC
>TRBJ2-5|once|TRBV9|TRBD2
CASSVGLADETQYF
TGTGCCAGCAGCGTAGGACTAGCGGACGAGACCCAGTACTTC
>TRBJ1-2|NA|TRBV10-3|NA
CAISADGLYGYTF
TGTGCCATCAGTGCCGACGGCCTCTATGGCTACACCTTC
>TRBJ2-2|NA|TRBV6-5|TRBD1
CASSFDRVNTGELFF
TGTGCCAGCTCTTTCGACAGGGTGAACACCGGGGAGCTGTTTTTT
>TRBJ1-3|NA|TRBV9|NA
CASSVEGTVGNTIYF
TGTGCCAGCAGCGTAGAGGGGACGGTGGGAAACACCATATATTTT
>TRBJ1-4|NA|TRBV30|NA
CAWSVQGVNEKLFF
TGTGCCTGGAGTGTACAGGGTGTCAATGAAAAACTGTTTTTT
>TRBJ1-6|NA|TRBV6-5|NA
CASSTGSYNSPLHF
TGTGCCAGCAGTACAGGGTCCTATAATTCACCCCTCCACTTT
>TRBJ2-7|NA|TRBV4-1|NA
CASSPGTRSYEQYF
TGCGCCAGCAGCCCCGGGACTCGATCCTACGAGCAGTACTTC
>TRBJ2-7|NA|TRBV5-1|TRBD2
CASSLDPGGDYEQYF
TGCGCCAGCAGCTTGGACCCGGGGGGTGACTACGAGCAGTACTTC
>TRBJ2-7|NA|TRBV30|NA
CAWNSGRSEQYF
TGTGCCTGGAACTCTGGGCGAAGCGAGCAGTACTTC
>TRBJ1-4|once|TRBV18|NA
CASSPQGGIQANEKLFF
TGTGCCAGCTCACCACAGGGCGGGATTCAAGCTAATGAAAAACTGTTTTTT
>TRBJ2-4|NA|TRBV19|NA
CASSRRTSGTGRLAKNIQYF
TGTGCCAGTAGTAGGCGTACTTCCGGGACGGGGAGACTAGCCAAAAACATTCAGTACTTC
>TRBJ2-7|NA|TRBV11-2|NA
CASSVNPLGAREQYF
TGTGCCAGCAGTGTCAATCCTCTGGGGGCGAGGGAGCAGTACTTC
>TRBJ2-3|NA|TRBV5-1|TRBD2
CASSPRRGSTDTQYF
TGCGCCAGCAGCCCCCGGCGGGGGTCGACAGATACGCAGTATTTT
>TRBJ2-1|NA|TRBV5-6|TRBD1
CASSAGTGRSDEQFF
TGTGCCAGCAGCGCCGGGACAGGGAGGTCGGATGAGCAGTTCTTC
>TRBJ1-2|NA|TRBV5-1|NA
CASSLAGTGAYGYTF
TGCGCCAGCAGCTTGGCCGGGACGGGGGCCTATGGCTACACCTTC
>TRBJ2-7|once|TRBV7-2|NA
CASSLISGFSNSYEQYF
TGTGCCAGCAGCTTGATTTCCGGGTTTTCGAACTCCTACGAGCAGTACTTC
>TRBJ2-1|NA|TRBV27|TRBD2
CASSSSGRAVNEQFF
TGTGCCAGCAGTTCAAGCGGGAGGGCCGTCAATGAGCAGTTCTTC
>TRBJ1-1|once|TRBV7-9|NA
CASSLDWGSNTEAFF
TGTGCCAGCAGCTTAGACTGGGGATCGAACACTGAAGCTTTCTTT
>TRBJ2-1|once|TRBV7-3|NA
CASGRDFSDNEQFF
TGTGCCAGCGGCCGGGACTTCTCAGACAATGAGCAGTTCTTC
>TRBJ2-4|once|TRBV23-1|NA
CASSQGGPKNIQYF
TGCGCCAGCAGTCAAGGCGGCCCCAAAAACATTCAGTACTTC
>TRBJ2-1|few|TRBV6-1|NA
CASSEELVSYNEQFF
TGTGCCAGCAGCGAAGAATTGGTCTCCTACAATGAGCAGTTCTTC
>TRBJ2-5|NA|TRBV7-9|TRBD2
CASSKGLAGDGETQYF
TGTGCCAGCAGCAAGGGACTAGCGGGAGATGGAGAGACCCAGTACTTC
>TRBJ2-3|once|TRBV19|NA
CASTSDLKGDTQYF
TGTGCCAGTACATCGGACCTCAAGGGAGATACGCAGTATTTT
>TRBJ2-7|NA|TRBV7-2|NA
CASSPQAALGHEQYF
TGTGCCAGCAGCCCGCAGGCGGCTCTCGGCCACGAGCAGTACTTC
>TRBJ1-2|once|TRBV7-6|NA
CASSLGQSPNYGYTF
TGTGCCAGCAGCTTAGGGCAGAGCCCAAACTATGGCTACACCTTC